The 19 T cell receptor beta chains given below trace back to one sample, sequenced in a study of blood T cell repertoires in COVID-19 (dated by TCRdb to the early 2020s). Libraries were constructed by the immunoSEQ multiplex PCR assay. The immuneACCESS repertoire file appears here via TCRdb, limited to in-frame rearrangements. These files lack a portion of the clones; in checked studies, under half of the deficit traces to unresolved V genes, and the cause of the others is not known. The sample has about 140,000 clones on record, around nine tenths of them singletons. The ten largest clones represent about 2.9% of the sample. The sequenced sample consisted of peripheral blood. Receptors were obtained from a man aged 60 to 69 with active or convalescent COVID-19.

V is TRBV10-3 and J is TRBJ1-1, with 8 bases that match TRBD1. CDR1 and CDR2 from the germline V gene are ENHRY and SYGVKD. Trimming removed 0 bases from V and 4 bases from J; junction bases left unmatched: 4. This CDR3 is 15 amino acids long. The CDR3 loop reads CAISESAGGVTEAFF. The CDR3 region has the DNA TGTGCCATCAGTGAGTCCGCAGGGGGCGTCACTGAAGCTTTCTTT.

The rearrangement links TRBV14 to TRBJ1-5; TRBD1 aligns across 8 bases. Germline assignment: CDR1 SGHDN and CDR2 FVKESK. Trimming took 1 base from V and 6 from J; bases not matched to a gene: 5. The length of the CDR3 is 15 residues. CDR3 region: CASSQGTGRGQPQHF. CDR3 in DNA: TGTGCCAGCAGCCAAGGGACAGGGAGGGGTCAGCCCCAGCATTTT.

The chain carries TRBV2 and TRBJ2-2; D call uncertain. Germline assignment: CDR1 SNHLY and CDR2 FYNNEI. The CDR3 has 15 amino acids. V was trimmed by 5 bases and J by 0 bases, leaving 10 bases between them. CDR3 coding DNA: TGTGCCAGCAGTCCAGGCCTTACGAACACCGGGGAGCTGTTTTTT. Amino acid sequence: CASSPGLTNTGELFF.

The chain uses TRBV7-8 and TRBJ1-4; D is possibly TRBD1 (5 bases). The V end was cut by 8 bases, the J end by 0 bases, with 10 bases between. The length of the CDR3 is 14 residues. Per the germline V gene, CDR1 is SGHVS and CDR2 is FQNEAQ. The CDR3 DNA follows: TGTGCCAGCGGAGGGGATGCAACTAATGAAAAACTGTTTTTT. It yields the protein CASGGDATNEKLFF.

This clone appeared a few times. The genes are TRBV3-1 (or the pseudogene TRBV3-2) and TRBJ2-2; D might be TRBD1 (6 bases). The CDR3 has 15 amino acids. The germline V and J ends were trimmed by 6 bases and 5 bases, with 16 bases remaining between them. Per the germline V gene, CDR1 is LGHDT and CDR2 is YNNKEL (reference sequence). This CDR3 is CASRPEGGRTGELFF. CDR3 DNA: TGTGCCAGCAGACCAGAAGGGGGAAGGACCGGGGAGCTGTTTTTT.

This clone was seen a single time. In DNA form, the CDR3 reads TGTGCCACCTCCGGGACTAGCGGGACAGGCACCGGGGAGCTGTTTTTT. Its translation: CATSGTSGTGTGELFF. This sequence joins TRBV10-3 and TRBJ2-2, with 13 bases aligning to TRBD2. The ends lost 10 bases at V and 4 bases at J; junction bases unmatched: 9. This CDR3 is built from 16 residues. CDR1 is ENHRY, CDR2 SYGVKD, per germline.

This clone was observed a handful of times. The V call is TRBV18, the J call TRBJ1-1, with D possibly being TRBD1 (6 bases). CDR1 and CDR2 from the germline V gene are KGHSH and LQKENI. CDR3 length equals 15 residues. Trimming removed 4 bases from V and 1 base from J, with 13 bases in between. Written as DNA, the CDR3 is TGTGCCAGCTCACAATCAGGGGCGCGGAACACTGAAGCTTTCTTT. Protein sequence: CASSQSGARNTEAFF.

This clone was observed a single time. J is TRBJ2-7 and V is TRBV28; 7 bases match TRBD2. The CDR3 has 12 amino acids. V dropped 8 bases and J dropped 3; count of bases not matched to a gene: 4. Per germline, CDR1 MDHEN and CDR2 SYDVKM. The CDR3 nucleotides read TGTGCCAGCGGTGGCGGGGGCTACGAGCAGTACTTC. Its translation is CASGGGGYEQYF.

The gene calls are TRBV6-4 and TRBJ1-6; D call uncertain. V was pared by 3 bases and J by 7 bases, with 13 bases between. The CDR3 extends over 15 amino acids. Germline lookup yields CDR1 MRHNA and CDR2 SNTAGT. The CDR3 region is CASSESSGDNSPLHF. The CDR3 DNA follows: TGTGCCAGCAGTGAATCTTCAGGTGACAATTCACCCCTCCACTTT.

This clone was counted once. The CDR3 bases are TGTGCCAGCAGTTTATTGACAGAGAGACAGTTCTTC. Translating gives CASSLLTERQFF. The chain couples TRBV28 to TRBJ2-1, with D perhaps matching TRBD1 (5 bases). The germline V and J ends were trimmed by 1 base and 13 bases, with 11 bases remaining between them. CDR1 is MDHEN, CDR2 SYDVKM, per germline. The CDR3 is 12 residues long. Combining the CDR3 with reference TRBV28 and TRBJ2-1 gives the whole variable domain DVKVTQSSRYLVKRTGEKVFLECVQDMDHENMFWYRQDPGLGLRLIYFSYDVKMKEKGDIPEGYSVSREKKERFSLILESASTNQTSMYLCASSLLTERQFFGPGTRLTVL.

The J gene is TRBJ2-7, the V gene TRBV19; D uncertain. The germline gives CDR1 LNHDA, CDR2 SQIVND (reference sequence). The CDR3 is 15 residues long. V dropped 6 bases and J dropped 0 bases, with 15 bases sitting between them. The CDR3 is CASRLSWYSSYEQYF. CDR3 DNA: TGTGCCAGTAGACTTAGCTGGTATAGCTCCTACGAGCAGTACTTC.

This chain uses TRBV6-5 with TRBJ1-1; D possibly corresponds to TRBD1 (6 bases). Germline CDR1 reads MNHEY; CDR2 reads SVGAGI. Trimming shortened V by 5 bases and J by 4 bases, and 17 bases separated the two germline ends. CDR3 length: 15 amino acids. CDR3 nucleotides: TGTGCCAGCAGTCCCACCGGGGGGCGCCCCACTGAAGCTTTCTTT. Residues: CASSPTGGRPTEAFF.

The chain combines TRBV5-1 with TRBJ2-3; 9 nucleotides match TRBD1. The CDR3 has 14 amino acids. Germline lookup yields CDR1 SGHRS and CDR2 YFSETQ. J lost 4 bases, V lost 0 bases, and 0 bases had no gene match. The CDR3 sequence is CASSLGQGADTQYF. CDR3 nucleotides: TGCGCCAGCAGCTTGGGACAGGGGGCAGATACGCAGTATTTT.

The CDR3 reads CSVADRVGYGYTF. The DNA for the CDR3 is TGCAGCGTCGCAGACAGGGTAGGCTATGGCTACACCTTC. The chain has TRBV29-1 and TRBJ1-2; 7 bases align to TRBD1. CDR3 length: 13 residues. V lost 6 bases, J lost 4 bases, and 8 bases stayed unmatched. Germline lookup yields CDR1 SQVTM and CDR2 ANQGSEA.

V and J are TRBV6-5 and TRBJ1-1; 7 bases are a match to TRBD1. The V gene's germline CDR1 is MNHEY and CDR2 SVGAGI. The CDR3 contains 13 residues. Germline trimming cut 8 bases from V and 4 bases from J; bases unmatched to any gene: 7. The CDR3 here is CASLRGRVTEAFF. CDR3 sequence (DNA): TGTGCCAGCCTAAGGGGGCGGGTCACTGAAGCTTTCTTT.

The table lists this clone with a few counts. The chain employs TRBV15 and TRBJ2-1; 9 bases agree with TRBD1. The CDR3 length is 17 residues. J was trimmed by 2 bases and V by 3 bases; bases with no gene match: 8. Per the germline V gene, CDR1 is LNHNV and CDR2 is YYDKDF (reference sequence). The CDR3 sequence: CATSSLQGQGTYNEQFF. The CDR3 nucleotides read TGTGCCACCAGCAGTCTACAGGGACAGGGAACCTACAATGAGCAGTTCTTC.

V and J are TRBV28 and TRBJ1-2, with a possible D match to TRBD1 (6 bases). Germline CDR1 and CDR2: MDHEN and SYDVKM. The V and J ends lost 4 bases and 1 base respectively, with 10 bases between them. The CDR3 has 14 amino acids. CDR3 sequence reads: CASSSPRGNYGYTF. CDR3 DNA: TGTGCCAGCAGTTCCCCCAGGGGTAACTATGGCTACACCTTC.

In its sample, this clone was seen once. The CDR3: CASSPGGGGGYYTF. The CDR3 nucleotides read TGTGCCAGCAGCCCGGGGGGCGGCGGGGGCTACTACACCTTC. The gene calls are TRBV7-2 and TRBJ1-2, with D possibly being TRBD1 (6 bases). Germline V gene sequence: CDR1 SGHTA, CDR2 FQGNSA. Between the trimmed V and J ends, which lost 5 bases and 10 bases, there was a span of 20 bases. CDR3 size: 14 residues. Based on the CDR3 plus reference TRBV7-2 and TRBJ1-2, the full variable domain is GAGVSQSPSNKVTEKGKDVELRCDPISGHTALYWYRQSLGQGLEFLIYFQGNSAPDKSGLPSDRFSAERTGGSVSTLTIQRTQQEDSAVYLCASSPGGGGGYYTFGSGTRLTVV.

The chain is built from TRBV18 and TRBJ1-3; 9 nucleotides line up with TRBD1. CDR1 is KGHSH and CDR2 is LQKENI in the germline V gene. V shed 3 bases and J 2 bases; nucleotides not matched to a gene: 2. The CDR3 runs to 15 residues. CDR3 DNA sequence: TGTGCCAGCTCACCGGACAGGGGACCTGGAAACACCATATATTTT. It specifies CASSPDRGPGNTIYF.